Each of the 16 T cell receptor beta chains below was sequenced from the same sample in a study of shared clonotypes between healthy human individuals. The protocol was immunoSEQ multiplex PCR, while the TCRdb copy is restricted to in-frame clones and leaves out a portion. The sample includes about 180,000 clones, approximately 92% of them seen just once. Sequencing used naive CD4+ T cells sorted from blood. The subset: CD45RA+ positively selected. Every receptor here comes from a woman aged 25 to 39 in good health.

V usage is TRBV7-7 and J usage is TRBJ2-2, with a weak D call TRBD1 (5 bases). The ends were cut back, 4 bases at V and 4 bases at J, with 7 bases in the middle. Germline assignment: CDR1 SSHAT and CDR2 FNYEAQ (reference sequence). This CDR3 has 13 residues. CDR3 sequence reads: CASSSTGTGELFF. DNA of the CDR3: TGTGCCAGCAGCTCAACAGGCACCGGGGAGCTGTTTTTT. Full variable domain (outside the CDR3, taken from reference TRBV7-7 and TRBJ2-2): GAGVSQSPRYKVTKRGQDVTLRCDPISSHATLYWYQQALGQGPEFLTYFNYEAQPDKSGLPSDRFSAERPEGSISTLTIQRTEQRDSAMYRCASSSTGTGELFFGEGSRLTVL.

In regard to this clone: The same CDR3 arises from other DNA sequences in this sample as well. V is TRBV18 and J is TRBJ1-1; TRBD1 agrees at 7 bases. The V and J ends lost 3 bases and 0 bases, in that order; junction bases with no gene match: 1. The CDR3 loop spans 14 amino acids. The germline CDR1 and CDR2 sequences are KGHSH and LQKENI. For the CDR3, the DNA is TGTGCCAGCTCACCGGGACAGTTGAACACTGAAGCTTTCTTT. Translation: CASSPGQLNTEAFF.

The chain has TRBV18 and TRBJ1-1; 8 nucleotides match TRBD1. V lost 3 bases, J lost 0 bases, and 3 bases stayed unmatched. Germline CDR1 reads KGHSH; CDR2 reads LQKENI. There are 15 residues in the CDR3. CDR3 residues: CASSPDRDMNTEAFF. DNA of the CDR3: TGTGCCAGCTCACCGGACAGGGACATGAACACTGAAGCTTTCTTT.

This chain uses TRBV11-2 with TRBJ1-1; 8 bases are a match to TRBD1. This CDR3 contains 16 residues. V was pared by 2 bases and J by 4 bases, with 9 bases of the junction left unmatched. Germline lookup yields CDR1 SGHAT and CDR2 FQNNGV. The CDR3 region has the DNA TGTGCCAGCAGCTTAATCGGGGACAGGCGGCGCACTGAAGCTTTCTTT. Translating gives CASSLIGDRRRTEAFF.

The genes are TRBV7-8 and TRBJ2-7, with D perhaps matching TRBD1 (5 bases). Per germline, CDR1 SGHVS and CDR2 FQNEAQ. V gave up 2 bases and J gave up 3 bases, with 20 bases separating them. The CDR3 runs 17 residues. CDR3 bases: TGTGCCAGCAGCTTAAGGGGAACGGCCCAGAGACACTACGAGCAGTACTTC. Translated, it gives CASSLRGTAQRHYEQYF.

The V and J genes are TRBV5-5 and TRBJ1-5; maybe TRBD1 (6 bases). The CDR3 covers 14 residues. From germline, CDR1 is SGHKS and CDR2 YYEKEE (reference sequence). V lost 4 bases to trimming and J lost 4 bases, with 12 bases between them. CDR3 sequence reads: CASSQGQTNQPQHF. CDR3 nucleotides: TGTGCCAGCAGCCAAGGACAGACTAATCAGCCCCAGCATTTT.

The gene calls are TRBV4-2 and TRBJ2-7, with 13 bases fitting TRBD2. The V gene's germline CDR1 is LGHNA and CDR2 YNFKEQ. This CDR3 is built from 17 residues. The ends lost 0 bases at V and 0 bases at J; junction bases unmatched: 2. The CDR3 sequence: CASSQEGTSGNSYEQYF. In DNA form, the CDR3 reads TGTGCCAGCAGCCAAGAAGGGACTAGCGGGAACTCCTACGAGCAGTACTTC.

The V gene is TRBV27, the J gene TRBJ2-3; 8 positions agree with TRBD2. Germline V gives CDR1 MNHEY, CDR2 SMNVEV (reference sequence). The CDR3 has 15 amino acids. The junction had 9 bases not matched to a gene; V was cut back by 5 bases and J by 5 bases. The CDR3 DNA sequence: TGTGCCAGCAGTCCCCTCCCGACTAGCGTAGATACGCAGTATTTT. Translation: CASSPLPTSVDTQYF.

This clone was counted only a few times. The V call is TRBV28, the J call TRBJ2-7; D remains unclear. The ends were cut back, 4 bases at V and 3 bases at J, with 10 bases in the middle. Germline lookup yields CDR1 MDHEN and CDR2 SYDVKM. The CDR3 covers 13 residues. The CDR3 loop is CASSSPAIYEQYF. The CDR3, as DNA: TGTGCCAGCAGTTCTCCCGCGATCTACGAGCAGTACTTC. The full variable domain, with the rest looked up from reference TRBV28 and TRBJ2-7, is DVKVTQSSRYLVKRTGEKVFLECVQDMDHENMFWYRQDPGLGLRLIYFSYDVKMKEKGDIPEGYSVSREKKERFSLILESASTNQTSMYLCASSSPAIYEQYFGPGTRLTVT.

V and J are TRBV5-1 and TRBJ2-3, with 9 bases identical to TRBD1. The CDR3 length is 15 residues. V dropped 0 bases and J dropped 3; count of bases not matched to a gene: 2. Germline CDR1 and CDR2: SGHRS and YFSETQ. DNA for the CDR3: TGCGCCAGCAGCTTGGGGGACAGGGCAACAGATACGCAGTATTTT. It is translated as CASSLGDRATDTQYF.

The chain is built from TRBV5-1 and TRBJ1-1; TRBD1 might be the D (5 bases). This CDR3 has 15 amino acids. Germline V lookup: CDR1 SGHRS, CDR2 YFSETQ. Deletions cut 0 bases from V and 3 bases from J, with 12 bases between. In nucleotides, the CDR3 is TGCGCCAGCAGCTTGGGTAGGGGAAGGGACACTGAAGCTTTCTTT. As protein: CASSLGRGRDTEAFF.

The chain has TRBV11-2 and TRBJ1-3, with D tentatively TRBD1 (5 bases). Trimming removed 7 bases from V and 1 base from J, with 8 bases in between. Germline V gene data show CDR1 as SGHAT and CDR2 as FQNNGV. This CDR3 is built from 13 residues. DNA for the CDR3: TGTGCCAGCACTGGGGGGTCTGGAAACACCATATATTTT. Translating it yields CASTGGSGNTIYF.

The chain is built from TRBV19 and TRBJ2-5; TRBD2 is a possible D gene (7 bases). The J call may be mistaken, given a closer DNA end match to TRBJ2-7. Germline V gene lookup returns CDR1 LNHDA and CDR2 SQIVND (reference sequence). The CDR3 length is 15 residues. This CDR3 reads CASSRGAGASYEQYF. The DNA for the CDR3 is TGTGCCAGTAGTAGGGGGGCGGGGGCCTCCTACGAGCAGTACTTC.

The V and J genes are TRBV5-4 and TRBJ2-3, with TRBD1 matching 8 bases. This CDR3 has 18 amino acids. V lost 4 bases to trimming and J lost 5 bases; unmatched junction nucleotides: 18. Germline values: CDR1 SGHNT, CDR2 YYREEE (reference sequence). The CDR3 sequence is CASSIPSLAGGSEDTQYF. For the CDR3, the DNA is TGTGCCAGCAGCATCCCTAGCCTGGCAGGGGGCTCAGAAGATACGCAGTATTTT.

The DNA for the CDR3 is TGTGCCAGCAGCCCAAATCTAGCGGGAGGCTCCTACGAGCAGTACTTC. Translated, it gives CASSPNLAGGSYEQYF. The rearrangement uses TRBV13 and TRBJ2-7, with 11 bases that match TRBD2. Germline-derived CDR1 and CDR2 are PRHDT and FYEKMQ (reference sequence). The V and J ends lost 5 bases and 0 bases, in that order; junction bases with no gene match: 6. This CDR3 has 16 residues.

V is TRBV9 and J is TRBJ2-7; a possible D gene is TRBD2 (6 bases). V was pared by 0 bases and J by 0 bases, with 10 bases between. The germline CDR1 and CDR2 sequences are SGDLS and YYNGEE. The CDR3 is 15 residues long. The CDR3 DNA reads as TGTGCCAGCAGCGTAGATCTAGCGCGCTCCTACGAGCAGTACTTC. Translated, it gives CASSVDLARSYEQYF.